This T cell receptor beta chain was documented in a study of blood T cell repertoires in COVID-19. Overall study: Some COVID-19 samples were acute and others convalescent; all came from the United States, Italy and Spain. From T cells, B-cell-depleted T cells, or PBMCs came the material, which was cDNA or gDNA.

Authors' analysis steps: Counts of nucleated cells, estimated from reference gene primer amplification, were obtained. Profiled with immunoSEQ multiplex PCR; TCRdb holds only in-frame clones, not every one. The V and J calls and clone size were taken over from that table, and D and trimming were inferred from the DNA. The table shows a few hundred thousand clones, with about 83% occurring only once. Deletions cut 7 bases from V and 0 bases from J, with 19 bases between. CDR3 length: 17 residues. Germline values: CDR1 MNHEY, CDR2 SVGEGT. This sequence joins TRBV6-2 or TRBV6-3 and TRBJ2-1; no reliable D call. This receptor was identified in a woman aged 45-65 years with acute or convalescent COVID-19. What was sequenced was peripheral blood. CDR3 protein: CASTPGALSNSYNEQFF. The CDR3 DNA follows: TGTGCCAGCACCCCCGGAGCCCTTTCTAACTCCTACAATGAGCAGTTCTTC.